This TCR beta chain was sequenced in a study of blood T cell repertoires in COVID-19. About the research overall: Acute-phase and convalescent COVID-19 samples originated in the United States, Italy and Spain. From T cells, B-cell-depleted T cells, or PBMCs came the material, which was cDNA or gDNA.

Authors' methods: From reference gene primer amplification, estimates of nucleated cell counts were derived. Some clones are missing from TCRdb's copy, which holds only in-frame ones; the method was immunoSEQ multiplex PCR. V, J and clone size reflect that table, while D and trimming were determined from the DNA. The sample has more than 400,000 clones, 80% to 90% seen once. Sequenced: peripheral blood. This TCR derives from a human donor in a cohort sampled during active COVID-19.

The CDR3 DNA sequence: TGCGCCAGCAGCTTCGGGACTAGCGGCCTCTACGAGCAGTACTTC. Residues: CASSFGTSGLYEQYF. The J gene is TRBJ2-7, the V gene TRBV5-1, with 11 bases identical to TRBD2. The CDR3 has 15 amino acids. The V gene's germline CDR1 is SGHRS and CDR2 YFSETQ. J was trimmed by 3 bases and V by 2 bases; bases with no gene match: 4.